The clone carrying this T cell receptor (beta chain) occurred a few times. This sample is drawn from a study of T-cell memory formation after mild COVID-19. TCRdb fed the 5' RACE reads into MiXCR, producing one record per CDR3 protein. This repertoire shows about 90,000 distinct CDR3 sequences, around 13% found once; its top ten account for about 28%. V was trimmed by 2 bases and J by 4 bases, leaving 24 bases between them. Germline V gene data show CDR1 as MNHNY and CDR2 as SVGAGI (reference sequence). The CDR3 length is 19 residues. This clonotype was obtained from an adult woman who had mild COVID-19 (a few samples of this study predate the infection). Cell type and time point are not known. Material: PBMCs or a T cell subset sorted from them (not recorded which). The chain links TRBV6-6 to TRBJ1-5; a possible D gene is TRBD1 (6 bases). CDR3 nucleotide sequence: TGTGCCAGCAGTTACACACTTCTGCGGGGGGCGGTAAGGAATCAGCCCCAGCATTTT. It is translated as CASSYTLLRGAVRNQPQHF.